This T cell receptor beta chain is drawn from a study of T-cell reconstitution after alpha-beta-depleted transplantation in children. Study-level findings and limits: When one year had passed after transplant, most T-cell counts and diversity came from newly produced T cells. After transplant, at about two months, alpha-beta T cells were reportedly derived from several hundred expanded graft clones.

Unique molecular identifiers were used in preparing the TCRbeta library. TCRdb reanalysed the PCR reads using MiXCR and keeps one entry per CDR3 protein. The sample yields 600,000 to 700,000 distinct CDR3 sequences, around 12% seen once. Turning to this clonotype: As yet, its antigen is unknown.

V shed 3 bases and J 3 bases; nucleotides not matched to a gene: 7. Germline V gene data show CDR1 as SEHNR and CDR2 as FQNEAQ (reference sequence). There are 16 residues in the CDR3. The sequencing here drew on PBMCs, taken before TCRalphabeta/CD19-depleted stem cell transplant. The origin of this receptor is a girl aged 2 to 9 with congenital amegakaryocytic thrombocytopenia, due to receive a stem cell transplant. This chain uses TRBV7-9 with TRBJ2-5; 10 bases are shared with TRBD2. CDR3 DNA sequence: TGTGCCAGCAGCTTGTGGCTAGCGGGAGTAGAAGAGACCCAGTACTTC. Translation gives CASSLWLAGVEETQYF.